A single sample gave rise to the 30 T cell receptor beta chains below, sequenced in a study of T cells in Graves' hyperthyroidism and ophthalmopathy. Amplification of TCR beta CDR3 regions was performed using RNA transcripts as template. The HTBI primer set served for first-round RT-PCR of the TCR CDR3. TCRdb redid the calling of the multiplex PCR reads with MiXCR, one entry per CDR3 protein. The sample shows around 350,000 distinct CDR3 sequences, approximately 15% of them seen only once. Sequenced material: blood. All receptors derive from a woman under 40 with Graves' ophthalmopathy.

The chain uses TRBV11-1 and TRBJ2-7; D tentatively fits TRBD1 or TRBD2 (5 bases each). This CDR3 comprises 20 residues. CDR1 is SGHAT, CDR2 FQDESV, per germline (reference sequence). V shed 5 bases and J shed 3 bases, with 32 bases lying between them. The CDR3 protein is CASSQEGEYNPGTAGYEQYF. The DNA for the CDR3 is TGTGCCAGCAGCCAAGAGGGCGAATACAACCCCGGGACCGCCGGCTACGAGCAGTACTTC.

In its sample, this clonotype was seen many times. The chain employs TRBV20-1 and TRBJ2-1; 14 nucleotides line up with TRBD2. With 5 bases clipped from V and 6 bases from J, the junction kept 6 bases outside the gene matches. The CDR3 length is 15 residues. The germline V gene encodes CDR1 DFQATT and CDR2 SNEGSKA (reference sequence). The CDR3 region has the DNA TGCAGTGCTGTTTTGACTAGCGGGGGGGCCAATGAGCAGTTCTTC. Protein sequence: CSAVLTSGGANEQFF.

Of note for this clonotype: With a much larger clone just one base away, this may be a read error. The chain uses TRBV28 and TRBJ1-2, with D maybe TRBD1 (5 bases). Germline CDR1 MDHEN, CDR2 SYDVKM. The germline V and J ends were trimmed by 10 bases and 1 base, with 19 bases remaining between them. This CDR3 is 15 amino acids long. CDR3 sequence reads: CATEVGAALNYGYTF. The CDR3 nucleotides read TGTGCCACCGAGGTAGGGGCAGCACTTAACTATGGCTACACCTTC.

The chain employs TRBV14 and TRBJ2-3; D possibly corresponds to TRBD2 (5 bases). The V end lost 1 base, the J end lost 2 bases, and 13 bases lay between the germline ends. Per germline, CDR1 SGHDN and CDR2 FVKESK. The CDR3 is 16 amino acids. For the CDR3, the DNA is TGTGCCAGCAGCCAAGGTATCGGGGTGACCACAGATACGCAGTATTTT. Amino acid sequence: CASSQGIGVTTDTQYF.

This clonotype was detected many times. The chain recombines TRBV15 with TRBJ2-5; no clear D. CDR3 length: 15 residues. Germline V gene data show CDR1 as LNHNV and CDR2 as YYDKDF (reference sequence). Deletions cut 3 bases from V and 5 bases from J, with 16 bases between. CDR3 protein: CATSSIRGIGETQYF. DNA for the CDR3: TGTGCCACCAGCAGCATAAGAGGAATTGGGGAGACCCAGTACTTC.

In this sample, this clonotype turned up many times. The rearrangement links TRBV20-1 to TRBJ2-1; 9 bases line up with TRBD2. Germline loops: CDR1 DFQATT, CDR2 SNEGSKA (reference sequence). J lost 4 bases, V lost 5 bases, and 6 bases had no gene match. The CDR3 has 14 residues. The CDR3 loop reads CSAEVLAGYNEQFF. The DNA of the CDR3 is TGCAGTGCTGAGGTTCTAGCGGGATACAATGAGCAGTTCTTC.

Concerning this clonotype itself: Possible read error: a much larger clone is one base away. The genes are TRBV18 and TRBJ2-7, with 7 positions matching TRBD1. V lost 1 base to trimming and J lost 1 base; unmatched junction nucleotides: 10. CDR3 size: 17 residues. CDR1 KGHSH and CDR2 LQKENI come from the germline V gene. The CDR3 DNA follows: TGTGCCAGCTCACCACGGGATACAGGGGACAATTCCTACGAGCAGTACTTC. Amino acid sequence: CASSPRDTGDNSYEQYF.

J is TRBJ2-2 and V is TRBV7-3; weak D call: TRBD2 (5 bases). V was trimmed by 5 bases and J by 4 bases, leaving 11 bases between them. This CDR3 is built from 14 residues. CDR1 and CDR2 from the germline V gene are SGHTA and FQGTGA. The CDR3 loop is CASSPTEGTGELFF. CDR3 DNA sequence: TGTGCCAGCAGCCCTACCGAGGGCACCGGGGAGCTGTTTTTT.

As concerns this clonotype: A read error is possible here, since a much larger clone lies one base away. The chain joins TRBV7-3 to TRBJ2-2; D is possibly TRBD1 or TRBD2 (7 bases each). V dropped 4 bases and J dropped 1 base, with 13 bases sitting between them. Germline CDR1 SGHTA, CDR2 FQGTGA. The CDR3 covers 16 residues. As DNA, the CDR3 is TGTGCCAGCAGCTCAGGGGGGGGGCTGAACACCGGGGAGCTGTTTTTT. Its translation is CASSSGGGLNTGELFF.

This clonotype was detected only a few times. J is TRBJ2-7 and V is TRBV19; the match to TRBD1 covers 8 bases. CDR1 is LNHDA and CDR2 is SQIVND in the germline V gene (reference sequence). The V and J ends lost 3 bases and 3 bases, in that order; junction bases with no gene match: 7. The CDR3 extends over 15 amino acids. The CDR3 DNA reads TGTGCCAGTAGTATCCTTAAGGGACAGGTCTACGAGCAGTACTTC. Encoded protein: CASSILKGQVYEQYF. The whole variable domain, remainder taken from reference TRBV19 and TRBJ2-7, is DGGITQSPKYLFRKEGQNVTLSCEQNLNHDAMYWYRQDPGQGLRLIYYSQIVNDFQKGDIAEGYSVSREKKESFPLTVTSAQKNPTAFYLCASSILKGQVYEQYFGPGTRLTVT.

This chain uses TRBV11-2 with TRBJ2-7; 7 bases fit TRBD1. This CDR3 has 15 residues. From germline, CDR1 is SGHAT and CDR2 FQNNGV. The V and J ends lost 2 bases and 5 bases, in that order; junction bases with no gene match: 9. In DNA, the CDR3 is TGTGCCAGCAGCTTAAAAGCAGGGGGTTTCAACGAGCAGTACTTC. Translation gives CASSLKAGGFNEQYF.

This clonotype showed up many times. This chain uses TRBV12-3 or TRBV12-4 with TRBJ1-1; D unclear. V shed 1 base and J shed 0 bases, with 6 bases lying between them. This CDR3 comprises 14 residues. For the CDR3, the DNA is TGTGCCAGCAGTTTAGTACGCGTGAACACTGAAGCTTTCTTT. Residues: CASSLVRVNTEAFF.

This rearrangement joins TRBV9 to TRBJ2-6; D not resolved. The CDR3 contains 17 residues. Germline CDR1 and CDR2: SGDLS and YYNGEE. The germline V and J ends were trimmed by 0 bases and 0 bases, with 10 bases remaining between them. CDR3 nucleotide sequence: TGTGCCAGCAGCGTAGTGGCGATAAGCTCTGGGGCCAACGTCCTGACTTTC. As protein: CASSVVAISSGANVLTF.

The sample holds many counts of this clonotype. The chain links TRBV3-1 to TRBJ2-7; TRBD1 matches at 8 bases. Trimming at V came to 5 bases and at J to 3 bases, leaving 9 bases not matched to a gene. The V gene's germline CDR1 is LGHDT and CDR2 YNNKEL (reference sequence). The CDR3 is 15 residues long. This chain's CDR3 is CASSEGPGQGYEQYF. The CDR3 DNA follows: TGTGCCAGCAGCGAGGGGCCAGGACAGGGCTACGAGCAGTACTTC.

This clonotype was seen only once. The gene calls are TRBV7-9 and TRBJ1-6; D might be TRBD1 (5 bases). CDR1 SEHNR and CDR2 FQNEAQ come from the germline V gene (reference sequence). This CDR3 has 14 amino acids. Trimming removed 5 bases at V and 13 bases at J, with 18 bases between. Here the CDR3 DNA reads TGTGCCAGCAGCCGGGACCGCCTAAATCAGCCCCTCCACTTT. The encoded protein is CASSRDRLNQPLHF.

The table lists this clonotype with many counts. The rearrangement links TRBV12-3 or TRBV12-4 to TRBJ2-7; 7 bases match TRBD2. V lost 3 bases, J lost 0 bases, and 2 bases stayed unmatched. The CDR3 contains 14 residues. CDR3 DNA: TGTGCCAGCAGTTTGCGGGAGAGCTCCTACGAGCAGTACTTC. As protein: CASSLRESSYEQYF.

The J gene is TRBJ1-2, the V gene TRBV12-3 or TRBV12-4, with D perhaps TRBD1 (5 bases). The length of the CDR3 is 15 residues. V gave up 1 base and J gave up 5 bases, with 14 bases separating them. The CDR3 reads CASSLGGVPAYGYTF. Written as DNA, the CDR3 is TGTGCCAGCAGTTTAGGAGGGGTGCCCGCTTATGGCTACACCTTC.

This clonotype was observed at least ten times. This chain uses TRBV20-1 with TRBJ1-2; tentatively, D is TRBD1 (6 bases). V shed 3 bases and J shed 0 bases, with 17 bases lying between them. The germline CDR1 and CDR2 sequences are DFQATT and SNEGSKA (reference sequence). CDR3 length: 16 amino acids. This CDR3 reads CSASQNPDRTNYGYTF. CDR3 coding DNA: TGCAGTGCTAGCCAAAACCCGGACAGAACTAACTATGGCTACACCTTC.

This sequence joins TRBV6-1 and TRBJ1-3, with 7 bases lining up with TRBD1. The V and J ends lost 5 bases and 2 bases, in that order; junction bases with no gene match: 3. The CDR3 runs to 14 residues. The germline CDR1 and CDR2 sequences are MNHNS and SASEGT. The CDR3, as DNA: TGTGCCAGCAGTCCAACAGGGGCTGGAAACACCATATATTTT. Translated: CASSPTGAGNTIYF.

This clonotype was recorded at least ten times. The chain joins TRBV7-9 to TRBJ2-3, with TRBD2 matching over 10 bases. The germline CDR1 and CDR2 sequences are SEHNR and FQNEAQ (reference sequence). The trim removed 3 bases at V and 7 bases at J, leaving 7 bases unmatched. The CDR3 runs 15 residues. The CDR3 loop is CASSLESGGVHTQYF. The CDR3 nucleotides are TGTGCCAGCAGCTTGGAAAGCGGGGGGGTTCATACGCAGTATTTT.

In this sample, this clonotype turned up many times. The chain has TRBV12-3 or TRBV12-4 and TRBJ2-5; the D gene is possibly TRBD2 (6 bases). Trimming cost V 2 bases and J 3 bases, with 22 bases left between them. This CDR3 region has 18 residues. CDR3 loop: CASSLRLDGRGAKETQYF. CDR3 bases: TGTGCCAGCAGTTTACGACTAGATGGACGAGGGGCAAAAGAGACCCAGTACTTC.

Many counts were recorded for this clonotype. The chain couples TRBV28 to TRBJ2-7; 7 bases match TRBD1. After removal of 4 bases from V and 5 bases from J, the junction contained 8 bases not matched to a gene. This CDR3 has 14 residues. Germline CDR1 MDHEN, CDR2 SYDVKM. CDR3 nucleotide sequence: TGTGCCAGCAGTTCGCCCGGGACAGTACACGAGCAGTACTTC. This translates into CASSSPGTVHEQYF.

This clonotype was observed at least ten times. The V and J genes are TRBV28 and TRBJ2-2; 10 bases agree with TRBD2. CDR1 and CDR2 (germline): MDHEN, SYDVKM. The ends lost 5 bases at V and 5 bases at J; junction bases unmatched: 5. The CDR3 has 15 amino acids. The CDR3 sequence: CASSVAGGSTGELFF. The DNA for the CDR3 is TGTGCCAGCAGTGTAGCGGGGGGCAGTACCGGGGAGCTGTTTTTT.

The gene calls are TRBV10-1 and TRBJ2-1, with a possible D match to TRBD2 (5 bases). CDR3 length equals 14 residues. Deletions cut 0 bases from V and 7 bases from J, with 10 bases between. Looked up from germline, CDR1 is WNHNN and CDR2 is SYGVQD (reference sequence). CDR3 residues: CASSESRGWNEQFF. The DNA for the CDR3 is TGCGCCAGCAGTGAGTCTAGAGGGTGGAATGAGCAGTTCTTC.

This clonotype was recorded at least ten times. The chain joins TRBV6-1 to TRBJ2-3; D is unclear. Germline assignment: CDR1 MNHNS and CDR2 SASEGT. V lost 8 bases, J lost 4 bases, and 16 bases lay in between. This CDR3 has 14 amino acids. CDR3 residues: CASGRENGADTQYF. The CDR3 nucleotides read TGTGCCAGCGGAAGGGAAAATGGAGCAGATACGCAGTATTTT.

The J gene is TRBJ2-1, the V gene TRBV5-1; D perhaps matches TRBD1 (5 bases). With 4 bases removed from V and 7 bases from J, the gap between germline ends came to 15 bases. This CDR3 has 14 residues. Germline CDR1 reads SGHRS; CDR2 reads YFSETQ. CDR3 region: CASSARTKGNEQFF. CDR3 DNA: TGCGCCAGCAGCGCCCGGACAAAGGGGAATGAGCAGTTCTTC.

This clonotype was seen ten or more times. The rearrangement links TRBV20-1 to TRBJ2-7, with D possibly matching TRBD2 (6 bases). The V gene's germline CDR1 is DFQATT and CDR2 SNEGSKA (reference sequence). V was shortened by 4 bases and J by 1 base, with 14 bases between the two germline ends. This CDR3 is 14 amino acids long. The CDR3 protein is CSATVRGSSYEQYF. The CDR3 DNA reads as TGCAGTGCTACTGTTCGGGGGTCATCCTACGAGCAGTACTTC.

This clonotype has a count of ten or more. This chain links TRBV11-2 with TRBJ2-3; no clear D. Germline V gene sequence: CDR1 SGHAT, CDR2 FQNNGV. The CDR3 has 15 residues. Deletions cut 0 bases from V and 0 bases from J, with 7 bases between. CDR3 DNA: TGTGCCAGCAGCTTAGACGGTCGGAGCACAGATACGCAGTATTTT. It specifies CASSLDGRSTDTQYF.

This clonotype occurred a few times. V usage is TRBV20-1 and J usage is TRBJ2-2, with D perhaps matching TRBD1 (6 bases). The germline V gene has CDR1 DFQATT and CDR2 SNEGSKA (reference sequence). Trimming cost V 2 bases and J 6 bases, with 10 bases left between them. This CDR3 has 13 residues. In DNA, the CDR3 is TGCAGTGCTAGACAACAGGGTCCCGGGGAGCTGTTTTTT. This encodes CSARQQGPGELFF.

This clonotype has a handful of counts. The chain couples TRBV12-3 or TRBV12-4 to TRBJ1-5; TRBD1 might be the D (6 bases). The CDR3 covers 16 residues. Trimming removed 5 bases at V and 3 bases at J, with 17 bases between. CDR3 bases: TGTGCCAGCAGTCCTAAAAACAGGGAACCCAATCAGCCCCAGCATTTT. It translates to CASSPKNREPNQPQHF.